The 6 T cell receptor beta chains listed next were all sequenced from one sample in a study of CD8 T cells in ankylosing spondylitis. TCRdb reanalysed the 5' RACE reads using MiXCR and keeps one entry per CDR3 protein. The sample carries roughly 180,000 distinct CDR3 sequences, 11% recorded once. The sample comprised blood, either unsorted or a sorted T cell fraction (not recorded which). The receptors come from a male donor with ankylosing spondylitis or in good health (not recorded which).

There are many counts of this clonotype. The chain joins TRBV15 to TRBJ2-1; 7 nucleotides line up with TRBD2. Germline V CDR1 and CDR2: LNHNV, YYDKDF (reference sequence). The CDR3 runs to 14 residues. J was trimmed by 14 bases and V by 0 bases; bases with no gene match: 10. In DNA form, the CDR3 reads TGTGCCACCAGCAGAGATCGGGGATTGGGGGGGGAGTTCTTC. Translation: CATSRDRGLGGEFF.

This clonotype was found many times. This sequence joins TRBV24-1 and TRBJ2-3; D is perhaps TRBD1 (6 bases). The V end was cut by 0 bases, the J end by 2 bases, with 14 bases between. Germline V gene data show CDR1 as KGHDR and CDR2 as SFDVKD. CDR3 length: 17 amino acids. The CDR3: CATSDLGDNFLTDTQYF. CDR3 nucleotides: TGTGCCACCAGTGATTTGGGGGACAACTTTCTCACAGATACGCAGTATTTT.

A few counts support this clonotype. The chain carries TRBV20-1 and TRBJ2-1; 16 nucleotides match TRBD2. This CDR3 contains 16 residues. In germline, CDR1 is DFQATT, CDR2 SNEGSKA (reference sequence). The trim removed 5 bases at V and 7 bases at J, leaving 8 bases unmatched. The CDR3 DNA reads TGCAGTGCTTACCCGGGACTAGCGGGGGGGCAAAATGAGCAGTTCTTC. This translates into CSAYPGLAGGQNEQFF.

This clonotype was counted ten times or more. The chain is built from TRBV12-3 or TRBV12-4 and TRBJ2-7; tentatively, D is TRBD1 (6 bases). The length of the CDR3 is 14 residues. Between the trimmed V and J ends, which lost 7 bases and 3 bases, there was a span of 16 bases. In DNA form, the CDR3 reads TGTGCCAGCACCTACGGTACAGGGCTCTACGAGCAGTACTTC. Its translation: CASTYGTGLYEQYF.

This clonotype was detected many times. The rearrangement joins TRBV29-1 to TRBJ2-1, with 7 positions matching TRBD1. The CDR3 contains 15 residues. Trimming took 3 bases from V and 0 from J; bases not matched to a gene: 5. The germline V gene has CDR1 SQVTM and CDR2 ANQGSEA. CDR3 protein: CSVDTRDSSYNEQFF. CDR3 coding DNA: TGCAGCGTTGACACCCGGGACAGCTCCTACAATGAGCAGTTCTTC.

In this sample, this clonotype turned up many times. In nucleotides, the CDR3 is TGTGCCAGCAGTCCGGGACTAGCGGGGATCACAGATACGCAGTATTTT. Translating gives CASSPGLAGITDTQYF. The V gene is TRBV12-3 or TRBV12-4, the J gene TRBJ2-3; 13 bases fit TRBD2. The trim removed 5 bases at V and 2 bases at J, leaving 4 bases unmatched. This CDR3 is built from 16 residues.